The text below deals with one T cell receptor (beta chain). The antigen is unknown. The CDR3 loop spans 14 amino acids. V dropped 5 bases and J dropped 0 bases, with 10 bases sitting between them. Germline V gives CDR1 MDHEN, CDR2 SYDVKM. The sample belongs to a study of OX40 agonist ivuxolimab in advanced cancers. Study summary: Hepatocellular carcinoma, melanoma, renal cell or head and neck cancer affected the dose-escalation patients. A male proportion of 82.7% was recorded, with mean age around 62 years and range about 20 to 90.

Study-level results: Specificity for antigen went undetermined in the expanded peripheral T cells. Among the nonresponders, some also had low normalized T-cell clonal expansion.

Profiling relied on immunoSEQ multiplex PCR, and the TCRdb table lists in-frame clones only, not all of them. The sample records approximately 60,000 clones, 91% being singletons. The clonotype was recovered from an adult with an advanced solid tumor such as melanoma, head and neck, liver or kidney cancer. The chain couples TRBV28 to TRBJ1-1, with D perhaps matching TRBD1 (5 bases). Sequencing was performed on CD4+ or CD8+ T cells sorted from blood, taken in a trial of the OX40 agonist ivuxolimab. This CDR3 reads CASSPGHLNTEAFF. The CDR3 DNA sequence: TGTGCCAGCAGTCCCGGACACCTGAACACTGAAGCTTTCTTT.